This passage covers 30 T cell receptor beta chains from one sample sequenced in a study of human T cells and chemical hapten exposure. The study extracted total RNA from unfractionated whole blood. During construction of the library, unique molecular identifiers were attached to individual cDNA molecules for quantitative, reproducible TCR counting. TCRdb re-analysed the reads in MiXCR, keeping a single row per CDR3 protein. The sample has around 120,000 distinct CDR3 sequences; 8.5% to 9% are singletons. The specimen was whole blood. These receptor sequences come from a human donor in good health. Some clones in this sample may be carry-over from other donors' samples.

This clonotype was counted many times. The CDR3 DNA reads TGCAGTGCTGGGTCCTCCAATCAGCCCCAGCATTTT. Protein sequence: CSAGSSNQPQHF. This rearrangement joins TRBV20-1 to TRBJ1-5, with D hard to call. Germline V lookup: CDR1 DFQATT, CDR2 SNEGSKA (reference sequence). V was trimmed by 5 bases and J by 3 bases, leaving 8 bases between them. This CDR3 region has 12 residues.

The table lists this clonotype with a few counts. V usage is TRBV7-2 and J usage is TRBJ2-3, with 12 bases fitting TRBD2. The CDR3 runs 15 residues. The germline V gene has CDR1 SGHTA and CDR2 FQGNSA. V gave up 4 bases and J gave up 3 bases; unmatched junction bases: 2. The CDR3 DNA reads TGTGCCAGCAGCTGGACTAGCGGGGTTACAGATACGCAGTATTTT. Amino acid sequence: CASSWTSGVTDTQYF.

This clonotype was counted only a few times. The chain is built from TRBV29-1 and TRBJ2-2; D not certain. The CDR3 spans 10 residues. V was shortened by 7 bases and J by 8 bases, with 8 bases between the two germline ends. CDR1 SQVTM and CDR2 ANQGSEA come from the germline V gene. The CDR3 DNA reads TGCAGCGCTGGGGTGGGGGAGCTGTTTTTT. It yields the protein CSAGVGELFF.

This clonotype was recorded once. The chain is built from TRBV25-1 and TRBJ2-7; 8 positions match TRBD2. The CDR3 consists of 15 residues. V gave up 3 bases and J gave up 6 bases; unmatched junction bases: 10. Germline loops: CDR1 MGHDK, CDR2 SYGVNS. As DNA, the CDR3 is TGTGCCAGCAGTGAGGGTGGCGGGGGGCTCTTCGAGCAGTACTTC. Translating gives CASSEGGGGLFEQYF.

In this sample, this clonotype turned up a few times. The J gene is TRBJ2-3, the V gene TRBV7-2, with a weak D call TRBD2 (6 bases). Per germline, CDR1 SGHTA and CDR2 FQGNSA. V was trimmed by 4 bases and J by 2 bases, leaving 13 bases between them. CDR3 length: 15 amino acids. Here the CDR3 DNA reads TGTGCCAGCAGCTGGTCGGGGGATGCCACAGATACGCAGTATTTT. Protein: CASSWSGDATDTQYF.

This clonotype has only a few counts. The rearrangement joins TRBV11-2 to TRBJ2-1; 7 bases fit TRBD2. This CDR3 spans 16 amino acids. V was clipped by 1 base and J by 5 bases; unmatched bases: 8. Germline CDR1 reads SGHAT; CDR2 reads FQNNGV. The CDR3 spells CASSLGGAGLDNEQFF. Written as DNA, the CDR3 is TGTGCCAGCAGCTTAGGGGGAGCGGGACTCGACAATGAGCAGTTCTTC.

This clonotype occurred a few times. The genes are TRBV6-5 and TRBJ1-2; D gene ambiguous. The CDR3 has 16 residues. CDR1 is MNHEY, CDR2 SVGAGI, per germline. The V end lost 0 bases, the J end lost 7 bases, and 18 bases lay between the germline ends. CDR3 nucleotides: TGTGCCAGCAGTTACTCGGCCAGGCCCGGAGGAAGTGGCTACACCTTC. The encoded protein is CASSYSARPGGSGYTF.

In this sample, this clonotype turned up many times. The genes are TRBV7-8 and TRBJ2-5; 8 positions match TRBD1. The CDR3 is made up of 16 amino acids. Germline assignment: CDR1 SGHVS and CDR2 FQNEAQ. With 5 bases clipped from V and 2 bases from J, the junction kept 10 bases outside the gene matches. In nucleotides, the CDR3 is TGTGCCAGCAGCCACTATGGGGACAGGCTGCAAGAGACCCAGTACTTC. Protein sequence: CASSHYGDRLQETQYF.

The rearrangement uses TRBV5-6 and TRBJ2-3, with 9 nucleotides matching TRBD2. The ends lost 4 bases at V and 5 bases at J; junction bases unmatched: 8. This CDR3 is built from 15 residues. The germline V gene has CDR1 SGHDT and CDR2 YYEEEE. CDR3 sequence (DNA): TGTGCCAGCAGCCTATTAGCGGGAGAGGAAGATACGCAGTATTTT. Translated, it gives CASSLLAGEEDTQYF.

This clonotype was recorded many times. V usage is TRBV7-9 and J usage is TRBJ2-3, with D perhaps matching TRBD2 (6 bases). Germline assignment: CDR1 SEHNR and CDR2 FQNEAQ (reference sequence). Trimming shortened V by 3 bases and J by 0 bases, and 10 bases separated the two germline ends. The length of the CDR3 is 15 residues. The CDR3: CASSLRGLSTDTQYF. The CDR3 nucleotides are TGTGCCAGCAGCTTGCGGGGCCTTAGCACAGATACGCAGTATTTT.

V gene TRBV10-3 combines with J gene TRBJ2-3, with D perhaps matching TRBD2 (6 bases). This CDR3 contains 15 residues. Germline CDR1 is ENHRY and CDR2 is SYGVKD. V gave up 3 bases and J gave up 4 bases, with 14 bases separating them. CDR3 in DNA: TGTGCCATCAGTGATGGGCGGGATATTGCAGATACGCAGTATTTT. Amino acid sequence: CAISDGRDIADTQYF.

This clonotype was counted a few times. The CDR3 loop is CASGPPGAGTGELFF. The CDR3 coding sequence is TGTGCCAGCGGCCCCCCGGGGGCCGGAACCGGGGAGCTGTTTTTT. The chain has TRBV7-2 and TRBJ2-2; D tentatively reads TRBD1 or TRBD2 (6 bases each). Germline V gene lookup returns CDR1 SGHTA and CDR2 FQGNSA. The CDR3 has 15 residues. The germline V and J ends were trimmed by 8 bases and 5 bases, with 18 bases remaining between them. Supplemented by reference TRBV7-2 and TRBJ2-2, the full variable domain reads GAGVSQSPSNKVTEKGKDVELRCDPISGHTALYWYRQSLGQGLEFLIYFQGNSAPDKSGLPSDRFSAERTGGSVSTLTIQRTQQEDSAVYLCASGPPGAGTGELFFGEGSRLTVL.

V gene TRBV30 combines with J gene TRBJ2-7; 9 bases are shared with TRBD2. The V segment lost 2 bases and the J segment 3 bases; nucleotides outside the gene matches: 5. The CDR3 loop spans 14 amino acids. CDR1 and CDR2 (germline): GTSNPN, SVGIG (reference sequence). The CDR3 sequence: CAWSLGLAGYEQYF. CDR3 coding DNA: TGTGCCTGGAGTTTGGGACTAGCAGGCTACGAGCAGTACTTC.

This clonotype was detected a few times. This sequence joins TRBV20-1 and TRBJ2-7; D gene ambiguous. Germline V gene lookup returns CDR1 DFQATT and CDR2 SNEGSKA (reference sequence). There are 11 residues in the CDR3. Trimming stripped 0 bases from V and 1 base from J, with 1 base between. The DNA for the CDR3 is TGCAGTGCTAGAGAATCCTACGAGCAGTACTTC. Translated: CSARESYEQYF.

There are many counts of this clonotype. The chain couples TRBV19 to TRBJ2-7; 12 nucleotides match TRBD2. V lost 5 bases and J lost 6; bases outside the gene matches: 8. CDR1 is LNHDA, CDR2 SQIVND, per germline (reference sequence). The CDR3 loop spans 15 amino acids. CDR3 in DNA: TGTGCCAGTAGTCCTTGGACTAGCGGGAACGCCGAGCAGTACTTC. The encoded protein is CASSPWTSGNAEQYF.

This clonotype was found a few times. The chain uses TRBV7-9 and TRBJ1-1, with D tentatively TRBD1 (5 bases). CDR3 length equals 13 residues. Germline values: CDR1 SEHNR, CDR2 FQNEAQ (reference sequence). Trimming removed 1 base at V and 6 bases at J, with 9 bases between. The DNA of the CDR3 is TGTGCCAGCAGCTTAGGGGGGGGGGCTGAAGCTTTCTTT. This sequence encodes CASSLGGGAEAFF. The whole variable domain, filled in from reference TRBV7-9 and TRBJ1-1, reads DTGVSQNPRHKITKRGQNVTFRCDPISEHNRLYWYRQTLGQGPEFLTYFQNEAQLEKSRLLSDRFSAERPKGSFSTLEIQRTEQGDSAMYLCASSLGGGAEAFFGQGTRLTVV.

The rearrangement links TRBV6-4 to TRBJ2-4, with a possible D match to TRBD1 (6 bases). With 0 bases removed from V and 8 bases from J, the gap between germline ends came to 20 bases. The CDR3 extends over 17 amino acids. Germline CDR1 is MRHNA and CDR2 is SNTAGT. The CDR3 reads CASSDSIGTPGWDIQYF. The CDR3 DNA reads as TGTGCCAGCAGTGACTCCATCGGGACACCGGGTTGGGACATTCAGTACTTC.

This clonotype has more than one count but fewer than ten. The V and J genes are TRBV20-1 and TRBJ2-1; 8 nucleotides match TRBD2. The V gene's germline CDR1 is DFQATT and CDR2 SNEGSKA (reference sequence). J gave up 7 bases and V 6 bases, and 17 bases lay outside the gene matches. CDR3 length: 16 amino acids. In DNA, the CDR3 is TGCAGTGCCCAGACTAGCGCCGGGACCCTAAAGAATGAGCAGTTCTTC. Residues: CSAQTSAGTLKNEQFF.

This clonotype was observed many times. The chain recombines TRBV6-2 or TRBV6-3 with TRBJ2-7; no firm D call. The ends were cut back, 6 bases at V and 4 bases at J, with 7 bases in the middle. Germline CDR1 reads MNHEY; CDR2 reads SVGEGT. The CDR3 has 11 residues. Here the CDR3 reads CASRDEYEQYF. The CDR3 coding sequence is TGTGCCAGCAGGGACGAGTACGAGCAGTACTTC.

This clonotype occurred many times. The chain uses TRBV7-6 and TRBJ1-3, with D possibly TRBD1 on 5 matching bases. This CDR3 comprises 16 residues. V shed 2 bases and J shed 1 base, with 12 bases lying between them. Germline CDR1 reads SGHVS; CDR2 reads FNYEAQ. CDR3 in amino acids: CASSLTHAGSGNTIYF. The CDR3 coding sequence is TGTGCCAGCAGCTTAACCCATGCAGGGTCTGGAAACACCATATATTTT. Variable domain in full (rest from reference TRBV7-6 and TRBJ1-3): GAGVSQSPRYKVTKRGQDVALRCDPISGHVSLYWYRQALGQGPEFLTYFNYEAQQDKSGLPNDRFSAERPEGSISTLTIQRTEQRDSAMYRCASSLTHAGSGNTIYFGEGSWLTVV.

The chain has TRBV5-1 and TRBJ2-1; TRBD2 aligns across 9 bases. The germline V gene encodes CDR1 SGHRS and CDR2 YFSETQ. The trim removed 0 bases at V and 5 bases at J, leaving 3 bases unmatched. The CDR3 runs to 15 residues. This CDR3 is CASSLALAGHNEQFF. CDR3 DNA: TGCGCCAGCAGCTTGGCCCTAGCGGGGCACAATGAGCAGTTCTTC.

This clonotype was seen at least ten times. The CDR3 nucleotides read TGCAGCGCCACCGGGACGAGTCACACCGGGGAGCTGTTTTTT. Protein sequence: CSATGTSHTGELFF. V usage is TRBV29-1 and J usage is TRBJ2-2; D is perhaps TRBD1 or TRBD2 (5 bases each). Trimming pared 7 bases from V and 3 bases from J, leaving 15 bases between. Per germline, CDR1 SQVTM and CDR2 ANQGSEA. The CDR3 is 14 residues long.

This clonotype was seen more than once but under ten times. The rearrangement joins TRBV14 to TRBJ2-1, with D maybe TRBD1 (6 bases). In germline, CDR1 is SGHDN, CDR2 FVKESK. This CDR3 has 16 residues. V was shortened by 3 bases and J by 2 bases, with 14 bases between the two germline ends. This CDR3 is CASSHLNRAAYNEQFF. The CDR3 nucleotides are TGTGCCAGCAGCCATCTCAACAGGGCCGCCTACAATGAGCAGTTCTTC.

This clonotype appeared a few times. The chain has TRBV7-2 and TRBJ2-7, with a possible D match to TRBD1 (6 bases). V shed 3 bases and J shed 6 bases, with 12 bases lying between them. This CDR3 region has 13 residues. CDR1 SGHTA and CDR2 FQGNSA come from the germline V gene. As DNA, the CDR3 is TGTGCCAGCAGCTTCCGGGACACCTCCGAGCAGTACTTC. The encoded protein is CASSFRDTSEQYF.

The chain couples TRBV3-1 to TRBJ2-1, with 9 bases fitting TRBD2. This CDR3 comprises 16 residues. After removal of 2 bases from V and 4 bases from J, the junction contained 6 bases not matched to a gene. Germline assignment: CDR1 LGHDT and CDR2 YNNKEL (reference sequence). The CDR3 reads CASSQFGTSRYNEQFF. The CDR3 DNA sequence: TGTGCCAGCAGCCAATTCGGGACTAGCAGGTACAATGAGCAGTTCTTC.

There are a few counts of this clonotype. The chain has TRBV6-5 and TRBJ1-1; D might be TRBD1 (5 bases). Trimming left V 1 base short and J 1 base short, with 10 bases between. The V gene's germline CDR1 is MNHEY and CDR2 SVGAGI. The CDR3 is 15 residues long. The chain's CDR3 is CASSYWGTGNTEAFF. CDR3 sequence (DNA): TGTGCCAGCAGTTACTGGGGCACTGGGAACACTGAAGCTTTCTTT.

There are a few counts of this clonotype. The chain employs TRBV6-5 and TRBJ1-2; the match to TRBD1 covers 12 bases. Germline values: CDR1 MNHEY, CDR2 SVGAGI. The V and J ends lost 6 bases and 0 bases, in that order; junction bases with no gene match: 17. CDR3 size: 20 residues. The CDR3 bases are TGTGCCAGCAGCCGACTACCCGGGACAGGGGGCGTCCCTGCTAACTATGGCTACACCTTC. Protein: CASSRLPGTGGVPANYGYTF.

This clonotype came up a few times. DNA for the CDR3: TGTGCCAGCAGCCCCTGGGACAGGGGGGGGACCACTGAAGCTTTCTTT. This codes for CASSPWDRGGTTEAFF. The chain joins TRBV7-8 to TRBJ1-1, with TRBD1 matching 11 bases. V was pared by 5 bases and J by 4 bases, with 9 bases of the junction left unmatched. There are 16 residues in the CDR3. Per germline, CDR1 SGHVS and CDR2 FQNEAQ.

This clonotype was counted many times. The rearrangement joins TRBV10-3 to TRBJ1-1; no reliable D call. The germline V gene encodes CDR1 ENHRY and CDR2 SYGVKD. V gave up 6 bases and J gave up 0 bases, with 11 bases separating them. This CDR3 contains 14 residues. CDR3 region: CAIRTRVLNTEAFF. CDR3 coding DNA: TGTGCCATCAGAACGAGAGTTTTGAACACTGAAGCTTTCTTT.

This chain connects TRBV12-3 or TRBV12-4 to TRBJ2-5; 11 bases match TRBD2. Trimming took 6 bases from V and 0 from J; bases not matched to a gene: 6. The CDR3 runs to 16 residues. The CDR3 DNA is TGTGCCAGCAGCCCCGGGACTAGCGGAAACCAAGAGACCCAGTACTTC. This sequence encodes CASSPGTSGNQETQYF.